The 21 T cell receptor beta chains below were found in one sample sequenced in a study of early T cells in non-severe SARS-CoV-2 infection. From the 5' RACE reads, TCRdb called clonotypes with MiXCR, one entry per CDR3 protein. This table holds around 25,000 distinct CDR3 sequences, approximately 4.4% found once. The sequenced material came from whole blood. The receptors derive from an adult who was a healthcare worker with PCR-confirmed SARS-CoV-2 infection or an uninfected control (not recorded which).

For the CDR3, the DNA is TGTGCCAGCGCGGCGGGGACAGATACGCAGTATTTT. Translation: CASAAGTDTQYF. The chain recombines TRBV7-9 with TRBJ2-3; D is possibly TRBD2 (6 bases). CDR1 is SEHNR, CDR2 FQNEAQ, per germline (reference sequence). Trimming left V 8 bases short and J 3 bases short, with 9 bases between. The CDR3 spans 12 residues.

The V and J genes are TRBV19 and TRBJ1-2, with a weak D call TRBD1 (6 bases). V was clipped by 4 bases and J by 4 bases, with 7 bases between them. The CDR3 sequence is 12 residues long. The V gene's germline CDR1 is LNHDA and CDR2 SQIVND (reference sequence). CDR3 in DNA: TGTGCCAGTAGTAGGGACACCTATGGCTACACCTTC. Its translation: CASSRDTYGYTF.

The chain recombines TRBV6-5 with TRBJ2-5, with a possible D match to TRBD2 (6 bases). The CDR3 loop spans 15 amino acids. The V end was cut by 0 bases, the J end by 9 bases, with 17 bases between. The germline CDR1 and CDR2 sequences are MNHEY and SVGAGI. The CDR3 sequence is CASSYSGGAKRAQYF. The DNA of the CDR3 is TGTGCCAGCAGTTACTCCGGGGGTGCAAAGAGGGCCCAGTACTTC.

The chain uses TRBV20-1 and TRBJ2-3; D gene uncertain. V lost 0 bases and J 4 bases, leaving 5 bases between the germline ends. Germline lookup yields CDR1 DFQATT and CDR2 SNEGSKA (reference sequence). This CDR3 has 12 amino acids. Here the CDR3 DNA reads TGCAGTGCTAGAGACATTTCAGATACGCAGTATTTT. Translated: CSARDISDTQYF.

This clonotype has at least ten counts. The genes are TRBV7-2 and TRBJ2-1; D remains unclear. The CDR3 spans 14 residues. Germline V gene sequence: CDR1 SGHTA, CDR2 FQGNSA. With 5 bases removed from V and 2 bases from J, the gap between germline ends came to 10 bases. CDR3 bases: TGTGCCAGCAGCGTAACTCAGACCTACAATGAGCAGTTCTTC. Protein sequence: CASSVTQTYNEQFF.

A remark on this clonotype: This may come from a read error, since a much larger clone is one base off. This chain's CDR3 is CVSSLAANIQYF. The CDR3 coding sequence is TGTGTCAGCAGCTTAGCGGCAAACATTCAGTACTTC. The gene calls are TRBV7-9 and TRBJ2-4, with a weak D call TRBD2 (6 bases). From germline, CDR1 is SEHNR and CDR2 FQNEAQ (reference sequence). The CDR3 has 12 amino acids.

The table lists this clonotype with many counts. The chain combines TRBV12-3 or TRBV12-4 with TRBJ1-5; possibly TRBD1 for D (5 bases). Trimming took 6 bases from V and 1 from J, leaving 10 bases between them. The CDR3 length is 14 residues. The CDR3 loop is CASRKGQSNQPQHF. The CDR3 region has the DNA TGTGCCAGCAGGAAGGGGCAGAGCAATCAGCCCCAGCATTTT.

This clonotype was seen many times. V and J are TRBV18 and TRBJ1-3; the D gene is possibly TRBD1 (6 bases). Germline loops: CDR1 KGHSH, CDR2 LQKENI. Deletions cut 3 bases from V and 1 base from J, with 10 bases between. This CDR3 spans 15 amino acids. CDR3 sequence: CASSPQGQSGNTIYF. In nucleotides, the CDR3 is TGTGCCAGCTCACCTCAGGGACAATCTGGAAACACCATATATTTT.

This clonotype was counted at least ten times. The chain links TRBV5-6 to TRBJ1-2, with TRBD1 matching 7 bases. With 5 bases clipped from V and 1 base from J, the junction kept 8 bases outside the gene matches. CDR3 length: 15 amino acids. Germline V gene lookup returns CDR1 SGHDT and CDR2 YYEEEE. The CDR3 reads CASSLIQGFNYGYTF. The CDR3 region has the DNA TGTGCCAGCAGTTTGATACAGGGGTTTAACTATGGCTACACCTTC.

The V and J genes are TRBV6-6 and TRBJ1-4; 8 bases match TRBD1. The germline CDR1 and CDR2 sequences are MNHNY and SVGAGI (reference sequence). J gave up 7 bases and V 2 bases, and 3 bases lay outside the gene matches. The CDR3 covers 14 residues. CDR3 in amino acids: CASSYVGTGEKLFF. The DNA for the CDR3 is TGTGCCAGCAGTTACGTCGGGACAGGTGAAAAACTGTTTTTT.

The chain is built from TRBV5-1 and TRBJ2-7; 10 positions match TRBD1. Unmatched junction bases numbered 6, after V lost 4 bases and J lost 2 bases. Germline V gene sequence: CDR1 SGHRS, CDR2 YFSETQ. The CDR3 extends over 15 amino acids. CDR3 protein: CASSIAGTGAYEQYF. The CDR3 DNA reads TGCGCCAGCAGCATCGCCGGGACAGGGGCCTACGAGCAGTACTTC.

The chain has TRBV5-1 and TRBJ1-2, with 10 nucleotides matching TRBD1. Germline values: CDR1 SGHRS, CDR2 YFSETQ. The CDR3 runs 17 residues. The ends lost 3 bases at V and 2 bases at J; junction bases unmatched: 10. In DNA form, the CDR3 reads TGCGCCAGCAGCTCCGTACCGACAGGGGGCGACAACTATGGCTACACCTTC. It encodes CASSSVPTGGDNYGYTF.

The CDR3 DNA follows: TGTGCCAGCAGCGTAGTCGGTGGGGGCGGAGGCTCCTACAATGAGCAGTTCTTC. Its protein is CASSVVGGGGGSYNEQFF. The chain employs TRBV9 and TRBJ2-1; D perhaps matches TRBD1 (6 bases). Germline V lookup: CDR1 SGDLS, CDR2 YYNGEE. The CDR3 loop spans 18 amino acids. V lost 0 bases and J 0 bases, leaving 16 bases between the germline ends.

V usage is TRBV4-1 and J usage is TRBJ1-5; D perhaps matches TRBD1 (5 bases). Germline loops: CDR1 MGHRA, CDR2 YSYEKL. The V and J ends lost 5 bases and 3 bases respectively, with 11 bases between them. CDR3 length: 14 residues. CDR3 nucleotides: TGCGCCAGCAGCGCGGGGGGTTACAATCAGCCCCAGCATTTT. Its protein product is CASSAGGYNQPQHF.

There are many counts of this clonotype. The rearrangement joins TRBV7-3 to TRBJ2-1, with TRBD2 matching 7 bases. The CDR3 is 16 amino acids. Germline lookup yields CDR1 SGHTA and CDR2 FQGTGA. J was trimmed by 2 bases and V by 4 bases; bases with no gene match: 8. Here the CDR3 DNA reads TGTGCCAGCAGCTCCAAATCTAGCGGCCCCTACAATGAGCAGTTCTTC. Translation gives CASSSKSSGPYNEQFF.

This clonotype was picked up many times. The rearrangement links TRBV5-6 to TRBJ2-7; 11 bases line up with TRBD1. This CDR3 is 15 amino acids long. The V and J ends lost 2 bases and 3 bases, in that order; junction bases with no gene match: 4. Germline CDR1 reads SGHDT; CDR2 reads YYEEEE. CDR3 sequence: CASSFGQGAVYEQYF. CDR3 coding DNA: TGTGCCAGCAGCTTCGGACAGGGGGCTGTCTACGAGCAGTACTTC.

This clonotype was seen at least ten times. J is TRBJ2-5 and V is TRBV25-1; 8 bases map to TRBD2. This CDR3 region has 15 residues. The trim removed 3 bases at V and 5 bases at J, leaving 8 bases unmatched. Germline V gene sequence: CDR1 MGHDK, CDR2 SYGVNS. The chain's CDR3 is CASSDPARGEETQYF. CDR3 bases: TGTGCCAGCAGTGACCCAGCGCGGGGGGAGGAGACCCAGTACTTC.

In its sample, this clonotype was seen many times. J is TRBJ1-1 and V is TRBV7-9; no clear D gene. Trimming stripped 7 bases from V and 1 base from J, with 7 bases between. The CDR3 length is 12 residues. Germline loops: CDR1 SEHNR, CDR2 FQNEAQ (reference sequence). The chain's CDR3 is CASTNRNTEAFF. CDR3 bases: TGTGCCAGCACAAACAGGAACACTGAAGCTTTCTTT.

The V gene is TRBV7-2, the J gene TRBJ1-4; the match to TRBD1 covers 7 bases. Germline V CDR1 and CDR2: SGHTA, FQGNSA. Germline trimming cut 5 bases from V and 4 bases from J; bases unmatched to any gene: 7. The CDR3 is 15 residues long. This CDR3 reads CASSPQTGFNEKLFF. CDR3 sequence (DNA): TGTGCCAGCAGCCCACAGACAGGGTTTAATGAAAAACTGTTTTTT.

This clonotype was seen ten or more times. This chain joins TRBV28 and TRBJ2-1; possible D gene TRBD2, 6 bases. The CDR3 runs to 13 residues. Trimming stripped 6 bases from V and 8 bases from J, with 14 bases between. CDR1 is MDHEN, CDR2 SYDVKM, per germline. CDR3 in DNA: TGTGCCAGCAGGTCGGGGGTTTCCTATGAGCAGTTCTTC. Translating it yields CASRSGVSYEQFF.

This clonotype was observed many times. In nucleotides, the CDR3 is TGCGCCAGCAGCCTCGAGAGTCCTTCCTATGGCTACACCTTC. Translating it yields CASSLESPSYGYTF. The gene calls are TRBV5-1 and TRBJ1-2; D remains ambiguous. CDR3 length equals 14 residues. Germline V gene sequence: CDR1 SGHRS, CDR2 YFSETQ. V was trimmed by 4 bases and J by 4 bases, leaving 14 bases between them.